The entry that follows covers one T cell receptor beta chain sequence. Antigen unknown. 13 Jbeta primers and 60 Vbeta primers were used for the PCR. Profiled with immunoSEQ multiplex PCR; TCRdb holds only in-frame clones, not every one. This sample yields tens of thousands of clones, of which 77% are seen a single time; roughly 3.2% belongs to the top ten. The sample comes from a study of cytomegalovirus exposure and HLA in healthy donors. The CDR3 contains 16 residues. Trimming at V came to 5 bases and at J to 7 bases, leaving 12 bases not matched to a gene. The germline CDR1 and CDR2 sequences are SGHNT and YYREEE (reference sequence). Study outcomes and limitations: According to the study, approximately 150 TCR beta chains were cytomegalovirus-associated. The CMV antigen specificity of a few CMV-associated chains was confirmed through in vitro analysis. Using a false discovery rate of 0.05, a later analysis showed that 16,951 TCR beta sequences were associated with HLA alleles. With high specificity and sensitivity, the classifier reportedly diagnosed cytomegalovirus status.

The sample taken for sequencing was PBMCs. This receptor was taken from a man aged 50 to 60 in good health and CMV-seropositive. The V gene is TRBV5-4, the J gene TRBJ2-7, with 13 bases lining up with TRBD2. The CDR3 here is CASSPGTSGTGEEQYF. In DNA, the CDR3 is TGTGCCAGCAGTCCGGGGACTAGCGGGACCGGGGAGGAGCAGTACTTC.